These 5 T cell receptor beta chains were all obtained from the same sample, sequenced in a study of blood T cell repertoires in COVID-19. TCRdb keeps only in-frame clones here, not all; method: immunoSEQ multiplex PCR. The sample includes a few hundred thousand clones, 82% of them seen just once. The sequencing input was peripheral blood. The receptor set was obtained from a woman aged 18 to 35 with acute or convalescent COVID-19.

DNA for the CDR3: TGTGCCAGCAGCCCGGACTCCCTCAGGGGGAAAGAGACCCAGTACTTC. Its protein is CASSPDSLRGKETQYF. The V call is TRBV11-3, the J call TRBJ2-5; 7 positions agree with TRBD1. Per the germline V gene, CDR1 is SGHNT and CDR2 is YENEEA. This CDR3 has 16 residues. Trimming at V came to 5 bases and at J to 3 bases, leaving 12 bases not matched to a gene.

This clone was counted only a few times. V gene TRBV7-8 combines with J gene TRBJ2-7; 11 bases map to TRBD2. The J segment lost 3 bases and the V segment lost 1 base, leaving 5 bases of the junction unmatched. The length of the CDR3 is 16 residues. Germline CDR1 SGHVS, CDR2 FQNEAQ. The CDR3 loop is CASSLGLAGGFYEQYF. CDR3 bases: TGTGCCAGCAGCTTAGGGCTAGCGGGGGGATTCTACGAGCAGTACTTC. The entire variable domain, with the rest obtained from reference TRBV7-8 and TRBJ2-7, is as follows: GAGVSQSPRYKVAKRGQDVALRCDPISGHVSLFWYQQALGQGPEFLTYFQNEAQLDKSGLPSDRFFAERPEGSVSTLKIQRTQQEDSAVYLCASSLGLAGGFYEQYFGPGTRLTVT.

This clone came up once. The rearrangement links TRBV7-9 to TRBJ2-2; 9 bases are a match to TRBD2. The CDR3 extends over 17 amino acids. Germline CDR1 SEHNR, CDR2 FQNEAQ (reference sequence). The J segment lost 7 bases and the V segment lost 2 bases, leaving 11 bases of the junction unmatched. CDR3: CASSLTIAGELVGELFF. The DNA of the CDR3 is TGTGCCAGCAGCTTAACGATAGCGGGAGAACTCGTCGGGGAGCTGTTTTTT.

The table lists this clone with a few counts. The V call is TRBV7-9, the J call TRBJ2-1; 9 bases fit TRBD2. Germline CDR1 is SEHNR and CDR2 is FQNEAQ (reference sequence). V lost 5 bases and J lost 8; bases outside the gene matches: 13. This CDR3 is built from 16 residues. The CDR3 here is CASSLLRSSGIDEQFF. The CDR3 nucleotides read TGTGCCAGCAGCCTTCTGAGGTCTAGCGGGATCGATGAGCAGTTCTTC.

The chain links TRBV4-1 to TRBJ1-5; a weak D match, TRBD1 (5 bases). CDR1 is MGHRA and CDR2 is YSYEKL in the germline V gene. V lost 0 bases and J 3 bases, leaving 15 bases between the germline ends. The CDR3 is 17 amino acids. The CDR3, as DNA: TGCGCCAGCAGCCAAGAGCGGTGGGGGGTTGACAATCAGCCCCAGCATTTT. This sequence encodes CASSQERWGVDNQPQHF.